Listed below are T cell receptor beta chains from one sample, sequenced in a study of T cell responses to AZD1222 COVID-19 vaccine. Only in-frame clones appear in the TCRdb table, and some are missing; sequencing was by immunoSEQ multiplex PCR. The sample has 50,000 to 65,000 clones, approximately 85% seen once. The sample in question was peripheral blood, obtained 28 days after the second AZD1222 dose. These receptor sequences come from an adult who received the AZD1222 COVID-19 vaccine. The CDR3 runs from the conserved cysteine through the conserved F or W. D genes are given only for firm matches. Clone size, where shown, is once, few, many, or a class for clones that have expanded.

D gene	V gene	J gene	clone size	CDR3 protein	CDR3 DNA
NA	TRBV27	TRBJ2-5	NA	CASSRLGETQYF	TGTGCCAGCAGCCGTCTGGGGGAGACCCAGTACTTC
NA	TRBV21-1	TRBJ2-5	NA	CASSLFAKGTQYF	NA
NA	TRBV30	TRBJ2-1	few	CAYLRPGHEQFF	TGTGCCTATCTTCGGCCCGGCCACGAGCAGTTCTTC
TRBD2	TRBV7-2	TRBJ2-5	NA	CASSSTGTSGSRETQYF	TGTGCCAGCAGCTCAACCGGGACTAGCGGGAGTCGGGAGACCCAGTACTTC
TRBD1	TRBV25-1	TRBJ2-1	NA	CASSSPLGQGHNEQFF	TGTGCCAGCAGTAGTCCCCTCGGACAGGGGCACAATGAGCAGTTCTTC
NA	TRBV18	TRBJ1-1	once	CASSPRGGRNTEAFF	TGTGCCAGCTCACCACGAGGGGGAAGGAACACTGAAGCTTTCTTT
NA	TRBV7-6	TRBJ1-2	once	CASSLEAGANYGYTF	TGTGCCAGCAGCTTAGAGGCAGGAGCTAACTATGGCTACACCTTC
TRBD1	TRBV18	TRBJ1-3	NA	CASSPRDRNSGNTIYF	TGTGCCAGCTCACCCCGGGACAGGAACTCTGGAAACACCATATATTTT
TRBD2	TRBV5-1	TRBJ2-1	once	CASSRRLAAQGEQFF	TGCGCCAGCAGCCGCCGACTAGCGGCCCAGGGAGAGCAGTTCTTC
TRBD2	TRBV6-2/TRBV6-3	TRBJ2-1	NA	CASSYSKTSGEDEQFF	TGTGCCAGCAGTTACTCTAAGACTAGCGGAGAGGATGAGCAGTTCTTC
NA	TRBV15	TRBJ1-2	few	CATSSGGTSFEYGYTF	TGTGCCACCAGCAGTGGAGGGACAAGCTTCGAGTATGGCTACACCTTC
NA	TRBV28	TRBJ1-1	NA	CASSLTPGRTEAFF	TGTGCCAGCAGTTTAACTCCAGGGCGAACTGAAGCTTTCTTT
NA	TRBV29-1	TRBJ1-4	NA	CSVEQEEDTKLFF	TGCAGCGTTGAACAAGAGGAGGACACCAAACTGTTTTTT
TRBD2	TRBV11-2	TRBJ2-4	NA	CASSLGGVLNIQYF	TGTGCCAGCAGCTTGGGAGGGGTCTTAAACATTCAGTACTTC
NA	TRBV4-2	TRBJ1-4	NA	CASSPSSGGATNEKLFF	TGTGCCAGCAGCCCCTCCTCCGGGGGTGCAACTAATGAAAAACTGTTTTTT
NA	TRBV29-1	TRBJ2-5	NA	CSGVRYQETQYF	TGCAGCGGGGTGAGGTACCAAGAGACCCAGTACTTC
NA	TRBV27	TRBJ2-7	NA	CARKGGYEQYF	TGTGCCAGAAAAGGGGGCTACGAGCAGTACTTC
NA	TRBV25-1	TRBJ1-4	NA	CASSAGQSFNEKLFF	TGTGCCAGCAGTGCTGGACAGTCCTTTAATGAAAAACTGTTTTTT
TRBD1	TRBV6-2/TRBV6-3	TRBJ1-5	NA	CASSFQGTGNNQPQHF	TGTGCCAGCAGTTTTCAAGGGACAGGGAACAATCAGCCCCAGCATTTT
TRBD1	TRBV9	TRBJ1-6	NA	CASSATGRNLSPLHF	TGTGCCAGCAGCGCGACAGGGAGAAACCTTTCACCCCTCCACTTT
TRBD2	TRBV6-2/TRBV6-3	TRBJ2-7	NA	CASSSLAGAYEQYF	TGTGCCAGCAGCTCACTAGCGGGAGCTTACGAGCAGTACTTC
TRBD2	TRBV6-1	TRBJ2-3	NA	CASSRTSGNSDTQYF	TGTGCCAGCAGCCGAACTAGCGGGAACTCAGATACGCAGTATTTT
NA	TRBV5-1	TRBJ2-5	NA	CASSLGMFQETQYF	TGCGCCAGCAGCTTAGGGATGTTTCAAGAGACCCAGTACTTC
TRBD1	TRBV6-5	TRBJ2-3	NA	CASTLTGGADTQYF	TGTGCCAGCACCCTCACAGGGGGCGCAGATACGCAGTATTTT
NA	TRBV6-5	TRBJ2-7	NA	CASMGPRLDEQYF	TGTGCCAGTATGGGACCGCGGCTGGACGAGCAGTACTTC
TRBD1	TRBV7-9	TRBJ2-2	NA	CASRLSGTGVTGELFF	TGTGCCAGCAGACTATCTGGGACAGGGGTCACCGGGGAGCTGTTTTTT
TRBD1	TRBV7-7	TRBJ2-2	NA	CASSPRDRAEPGELFF	TGTGCAAGCAGCCCAAGAGACAGGGCGGAACCCGGGGAGCTGTTTTTT
NA	TRBV27	TRBJ2-7	NA	CASMTASSYEQYF	TGTGCCAGCATGACAGCTTCATCCTACGAGCAGTACTTC
NA	TRBV27	TRBJ1-5	NA	CASSGRYSNQPQHF	TGTGCCAGCAGCGGACGGTATAGCAATCAGCCCCAGCATTTT
TRBD1	TRBV28	TRBJ1-2	NA	CASSMGQGYGYTF	TGTGCCAGCAGTATGGGACAGGGCTATGGCTACACCTTC
TRBD1	TRBV4-2	TRBJ2-7	few	CASSQDRTGGADEQYF	TGTGCCAGCAGCCAAGACCGGACAGGGGGCGCGGACGAGCAGTACTTC
NA	TRBV6-5	TRBJ2-1	NA	CASSFTPREQFF	TGTGCCAGCAGTTTCACTCCTCGTGAGCAGTTCTTC
NA	TRBV18	TRBJ1-5	NA	CASSPSYQPQHF	TGTGCCAGCTCACCTAGTTATCAGCCCCAGCATTTT
NA	TRBV29-1	TRBJ2-3	NA	CSVAGGAGDTQYF	TGCAGCGTTGCGGGGGGCGCGGGGGATACGCAGTATTTT
NA	TRBV11-1	TRBJ2-1	NA	CASSLRVSGQNNEQFF	TGTGCCAGCAGCTTAAGAGTTAGCGGCCAAAACAATGAGCAGTTCTTC
TRBD2	TRBV7-2	TRBJ2-3	NA	CASSLAPGPGGADTQYF	TGTGCCAGCAGCTTAGCGCCGGGCCCCGGGGGGGCAGATACGCAGTATTTT
NA	TRBV14	TRBJ2-3	NA	CASSPDQSSTDTQYF	TGTGCCAGCAGCCCGGATCAATCTAGCACAGATACGCAGTATTTT
TRBD1	TRBV19	TRBJ1-2	NA	CASSGTGGAGGYTF	TGTGCCAGTAGTGGGACAGGGGGCGCAGGAGGCTACACCTTC